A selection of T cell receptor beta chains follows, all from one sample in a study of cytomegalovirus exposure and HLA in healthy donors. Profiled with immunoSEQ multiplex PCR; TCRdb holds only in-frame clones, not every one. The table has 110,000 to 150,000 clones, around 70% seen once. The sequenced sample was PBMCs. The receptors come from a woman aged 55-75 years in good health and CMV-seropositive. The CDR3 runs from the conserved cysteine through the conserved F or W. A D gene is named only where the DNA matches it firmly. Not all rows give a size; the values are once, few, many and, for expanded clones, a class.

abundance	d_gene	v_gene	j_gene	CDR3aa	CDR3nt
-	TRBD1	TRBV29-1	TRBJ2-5	CSVTGGRETQYF	TGCAGCGTTACAGGGGGCAGGGAGACCCAGTACTTC
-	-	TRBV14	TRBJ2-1	CASSPQGNEQFF	TGTGCCAGCAGCCCTCAGGGGAATGAGCAGTTCTTC
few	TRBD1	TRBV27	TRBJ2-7	CASAKQGGSYEQYF	TGTGCCAGCGCCAAACAGGGGGGCTCCTACGAGCAGTACTTC
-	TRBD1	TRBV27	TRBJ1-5	CASRPGQTNQPQHF	TGTGCCAGCAGACCGGGACAGACTAATCAGCCCCAGCATTTT
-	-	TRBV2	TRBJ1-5	CASSEYRTNQPQHF	TGTGCCAGCAGTGAATACAGGACCAATCAGCCCCAGCATTTT
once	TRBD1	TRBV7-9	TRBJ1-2	CASRQGVYGYTF	TGTGCCAGCAGACAGGGGGTTTATGGCTACACCTTC
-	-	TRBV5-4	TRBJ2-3	CASRWSGTDTQYF	TGTGCCAGCAGGTGGTCAGGCACAGATACGCAGTATTTT
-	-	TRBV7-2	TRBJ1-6	CASSLDTGIVSSPLHF	TGTGCCAGCAGCTTAGATACAGGGATCGTTAGTTCACCCCTCCACTTT
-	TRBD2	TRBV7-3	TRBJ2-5	CASSSPGPLPVAGGPLETQYF	TGTGCCAGCAGCTCCCCAGGGCCTCTCCCCGTCGCGGGAGGGCCTTTAGAGACCCAGTACTTC
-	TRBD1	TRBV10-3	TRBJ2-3	CAINLGQGTGTDTQYF	TGTGCCATCAACCTGGGACAGGGAACGGGGACAGATACGCAGTATTTT
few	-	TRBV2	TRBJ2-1	CASSERQADYNEQFF	TGTGCCAGCAGTGAAAGGCAGGCCGATTACAATGAGCAGTTCTTC
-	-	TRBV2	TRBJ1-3	CASSLADSGNTIYF	TGTGCCAGCAGTCTGGCAGACTCTGGAAACACCATATATTTT
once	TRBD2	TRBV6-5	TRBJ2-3	CASLGAGRDTQYF	TGTGCCTCCCTCGGGGCCGGGAGGGATACGCAGTATTTT
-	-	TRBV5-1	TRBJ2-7	CASSLGGGPSYEQYF	TGCGCCAGCAGCTTGGGAGGAGGACCGTCCTACGAGCAGTACTTC
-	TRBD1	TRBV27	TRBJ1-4	CASSTYRGWGEKLFF	TGTGCCAGCAGTACCTACAGGGGTTGGGGTGAAAAACTGTTTTTT
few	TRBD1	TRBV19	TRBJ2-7	CASSRDRGREQYF	TGTGCCAGTAGTAGGGACAGGGGGCGCGAGCAGTACTTC
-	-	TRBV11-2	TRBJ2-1	CASSLVSTRSEQFF	TGTGCCAGCAGCTTAGTCTCAACGCGCTCTGAGCAGTTCTTC
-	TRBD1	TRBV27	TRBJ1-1	CASSVLGQVNTEAFF	TGTGCCAGCAGTGTCCTGGGACAGGTGAACACTGAAGCTTTCTTT
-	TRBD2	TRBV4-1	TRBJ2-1	CASLLGTSGWNEQFF	TGCGCCAGCCTTCTGGGGACTAGCGGGTGGAATGAGCAGTTCTTC
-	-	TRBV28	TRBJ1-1	CASSFRHFEAFF	TGTGCCAGCAGTTTCAGGCACTTCGAAGCTTTCTTT
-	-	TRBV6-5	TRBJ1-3	CASSYGLGHSGNTIYF	TGTGCCAGCAGTTACGGGCTCGGCCACTCTGGAAACACCATATATTTT
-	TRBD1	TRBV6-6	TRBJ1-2	CASSPRQGAHGYTF	TGTGCCAGCAGTCCCAGACAGGGGGCTCATGGCTACACCTTC
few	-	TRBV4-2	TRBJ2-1	CASSQDPLTYNEQFF	TGTGCCAGCAGCCAAGATCCGTTAACCTACAATGAGCAGTTCTTC
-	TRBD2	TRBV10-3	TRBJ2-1	CAIRDRTSGSNEQFF	TGTGCCATCAGGGATAGGACTAGCGGGAGTAATGAGCAGTTCTTC
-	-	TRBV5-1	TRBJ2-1	CASSLDNVMSGEQFF	TGCGCCAGCAGCCTCGATAACGTAATGTCGGGAGAGCAGTTCTTC
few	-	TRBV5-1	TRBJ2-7	CASSSDWEGSEQYF	TGCGCCAGCAGCTCTGACTGGGAAGGGAGCGAGCAGTACTTC